This T cell receptor (beta chain) was recovered during a study of T cell responses to AZD1222 COVID-19 vaccine. Germline CDR1 reads SGHNT; CDR2 reads YYREEE (reference sequence). CDR3 length: 16 amino acids. The junction had 4 bases not matched to a gene; V was cut back by 4 bases and J by 0 bases. Produced via immunoSEQ multiplex PCR; TCRdb's table is partial and in-frame only. The repertoire includes about 200,000 clones, roughly 92% of them detected once, and approximately 1.3% sits in the top ten. Sequenced here: peripheral blood, sampled on day 0 of AZD1222 vaccination. The chain has TRBV5-4 and TRBJ2-2; TRBD1 matches at 9 bases. The TCR comes from an adult in good health. The CDR3 loop reads CASSRTGDANTGELFF. The CDR3 bases are TGTGCCAGCAGCCGGACAGGGGACGCGAACACCGGGGAGCTGTTTTTT.